The source of this T cell receptor beta chain is a study of neurological immune-mediated disorders. Study results and limitations: Across subjects, no CDR3 amino acid sequence appeared in expanded clones of more than one subject, a finding that suggested private repertoires in all groups.

The time point is: longitudinal time-point 3. TCRdb re-called the 5' RACE reads through MiXCR, storing one row per CDR3 protein. The table shows tens of thousands of distinct CDR3 sequences, with roughly 13% occurring only once. Relative to its sample, this clonotype is medium-sized. Its antigen is unknown. Germline CDR1 is SEHNR and CDR2 is FQNEAQ (reference sequence). CDR3 length: 14 amino acids. Trimming shortened V by 5 bases and J by 2 bases, and 11 bases separated the two germline ends. The chain couples TRBV7-9 to TRBJ2-3; D is perhaps TRBD1 (6 bases). What was sequenced was PBMCs. The receptor was derived from a man younger than 45 in good health. As DNA, the CDR3 is TGTGCCAGCAGCGGGGGCTACCTCACAGATACGCAGTATTTT. Translating it yields CASSGGYLTDTQYF.